This T cell receptor (beta chain) was documented in a study of T cell repertoires in cytomegalovirus infection. About the research overall: CMV epitopes used comprised recently identified HLA-C-restricted ones and well-studied HLA-B-restricted ones. Shared public TCR beta signatures pointed to both CMV infection and a matching HLA type. Study-wide points: Clonotype analysis showed dominance of the ex vivo response by HLA-C-restricted CMV-specific TCR beta clonotypes.

Details on this clonotype: Its antigen is not known.

TCRdb called the reads again in MiXCR, with one record for every CDR3 protein. The sample consists of 640,000 or so distinct CDR3 sequences, around a third of them appearing once. The source material was cultured PBMCs, sampled from culture after CMV antigen stimulation. The receptor was isolated from a human donor in good health (CMV status not recorded). Some clones in this sample may be carry-over from other donors' samples.

The chain's CDR3 is CSVRPRVSYNEQFF. CDR3 in DNA: TGCAGCGTCCGCCCGAGGGTCTCCTACAATGAGCAGTTCTTC. This chain connects TRBV29-1 to TRBJ2-1, with D possibly matching TRBD2 (5 bases). V lost 6 bases and J 0 bases, leaving 12 bases between the germline ends. CDR3 length: 14 residues. The germline V gene encodes CDR1 SQVTM and CDR2 ANQGSEA.